The table lists the clone carrying this T cell receptor (beta chain) with a few counts. Its antigen is not identified. Deep was the level at which the assay was run. Original analysis: ImmunoSEQ output lacked quality scores and full-length reads, limiting matched filtering. TCRdb keeps only in-frame clones here, not all; method: immunoSEQ multiplex PCR. V and J calls and clone size come straight from that table; D and trimming were deduced from the DNA. The sample lists hundreds of thousands of clones, around 72% occurring once. This entry is derived from a study of shared clonotypes between healthy human individuals. Study outcomes and limitations: Unshared clonotypes carried lower generation probabilities than those common to all four donors.

Germline CDR1 and CDR2: GTSNPN and SVGIG (reference sequence). V gave up 5 bases and J gave up 0 bases, with 20 bases separating them. The CDR3 is 17 amino acids. The receptor was isolated from a woman aged 25 to 39 in good health. Sequences were obtained from memory CD4+ T cells sorted from blood. Subset: CD45RA-negative fraction. The chain uses TRBV30 and TRBJ2-1; D is undetermined. Here the CDR3 DNA reads TGTGCCTGGCACCCCCAGAGGCCGGCTAGCTCCTACAATGAGCAGTTCTTC. Amino acids: CAWHPQRPASSYNEQFF.